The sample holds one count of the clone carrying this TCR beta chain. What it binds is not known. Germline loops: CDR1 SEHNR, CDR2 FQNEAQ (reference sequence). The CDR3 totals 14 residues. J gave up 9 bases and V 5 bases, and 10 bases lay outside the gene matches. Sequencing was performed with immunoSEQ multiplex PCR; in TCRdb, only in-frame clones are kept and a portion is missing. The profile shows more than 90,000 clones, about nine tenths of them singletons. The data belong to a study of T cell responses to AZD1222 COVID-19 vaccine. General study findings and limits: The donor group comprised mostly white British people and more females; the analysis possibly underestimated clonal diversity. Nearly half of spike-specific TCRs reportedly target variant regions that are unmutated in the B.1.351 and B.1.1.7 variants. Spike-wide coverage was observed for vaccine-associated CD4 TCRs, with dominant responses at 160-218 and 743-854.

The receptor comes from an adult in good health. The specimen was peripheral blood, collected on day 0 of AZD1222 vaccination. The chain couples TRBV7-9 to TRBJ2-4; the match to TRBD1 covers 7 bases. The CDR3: CASSPSTGISIQYF. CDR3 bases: TGTGCCAGCAGCCCCTCGACAGGGATTAGCATTCAGTACTTC.